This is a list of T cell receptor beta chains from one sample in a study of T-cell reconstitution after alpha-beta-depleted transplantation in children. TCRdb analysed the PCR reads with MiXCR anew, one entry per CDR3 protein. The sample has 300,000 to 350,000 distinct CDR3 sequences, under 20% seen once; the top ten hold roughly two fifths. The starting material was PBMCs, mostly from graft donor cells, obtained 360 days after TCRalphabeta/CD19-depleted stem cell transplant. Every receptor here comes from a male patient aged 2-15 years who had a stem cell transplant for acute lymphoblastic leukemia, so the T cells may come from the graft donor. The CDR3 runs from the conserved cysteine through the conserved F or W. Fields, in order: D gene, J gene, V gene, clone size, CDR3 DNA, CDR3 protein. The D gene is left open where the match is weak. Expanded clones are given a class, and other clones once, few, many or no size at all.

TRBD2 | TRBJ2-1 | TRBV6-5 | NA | TGTGCCAGCAGTTACGGGTTTGCTAGCGGGAGGAATGAGCAGTTCTTC | CASSYGFASGRNEQFF
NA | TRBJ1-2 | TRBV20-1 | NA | TGCAGTGCTAGCCCCTTACTTTACAGGGAGCTCGGGGGCTACACCTTC | CSASPLLYRELGGYTF
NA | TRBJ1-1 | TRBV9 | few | TGTGCCAGCAGCGTAGCCCGAATGGGGGCGCGGAGAAACACTCCTGAAGCTTTCTTT | CASSVARMGARRNTPEAFF
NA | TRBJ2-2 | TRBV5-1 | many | TGCGCCAGCAGCTTGGTGGCCGGGGCCGGAACCGGGGAGCTGTTTTTT | CASSLVAGAGTGELFF
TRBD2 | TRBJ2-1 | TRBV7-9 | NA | TGTGCCAGCAGCTTAGCCAGTGGACTAGCGGGCGGCGGTGAGCAGTTCTTC | CASSLASGLAGGGEQFF
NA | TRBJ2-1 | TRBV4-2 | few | TGTGCCAGCAGCCAAGGGGCGGCTAATGAGCAGTTCTTC | CASSQGAANEQFF
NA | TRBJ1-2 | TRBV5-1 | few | TGCGCCAGCAGCTCGGGCGATCGCCCCGTTTATGGCTACACCTTC | CASSSGDRPVYGYTF
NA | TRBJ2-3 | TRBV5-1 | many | TGCGCCAGCAGCGCTGGACAGAGCACAGATACGCAGTATTTT | CASSAGQSTDTQYF
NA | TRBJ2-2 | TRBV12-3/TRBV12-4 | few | TGTGCCAGCAGTTTAGCCTTCCGGGGGACCGGGGAGCTGTTTTTT | CASSLAFRGTGELFF
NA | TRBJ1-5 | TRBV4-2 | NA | TGTGCCAGCAGCCAAGAAGGAGTGGATCAGCCCCAGCATTTT | CASSQEGVDQPQHF
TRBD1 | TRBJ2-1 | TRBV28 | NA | TGTGCCAGCAGTCCCTCCCCCGGGACAGGGCCCTACAATGAGCAGTTCTTC | CASSPSPGTGPYNEQFF
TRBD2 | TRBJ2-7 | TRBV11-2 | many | TGTGCCAGCAGCTCCGGGACTAGCGGCAGGTTATCCTACGAGCAGTACTTC | CASSSGTSGRLSYEQYF
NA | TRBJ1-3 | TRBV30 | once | TGTGCCTGGACGACAGACTCTGGAAACACCATATATTTT | CAWTTDSGNTIYF
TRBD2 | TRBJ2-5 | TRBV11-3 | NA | TGTGCCAGCAGCTTAGGGGCAACTGCTAGCGGCCAAGAGACCCAGTACTTC | CASSLGATASGQETQYF
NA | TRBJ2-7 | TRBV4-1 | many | TGCGCCAGCAGTCCGATTGGTAGCTCCTACGAGCAGTACTTC | CASSPIGSSYEQYF
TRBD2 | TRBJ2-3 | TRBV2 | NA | TGTGCCAGCTCCCGACTAACTAGCGGCAACACAGATACGCAGTATTTT | CASSRLTSGNTDTQYF
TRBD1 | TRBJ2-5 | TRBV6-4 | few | TGTGCCAGCAGTGACGGGACAGGGCTGGTAGAGACCCAGTACTTC | CASSDGTGLVETQYF